The T cell receptor (beta chain) under discussion was sequenced for a study of T-cell reconstitution after alpha-beta-depleted transplantation in children. Findings and caveats of the study: At around two months after transplant, the alpha-beta T cells were reportedly derived from several hundred expanded clones that came from non-depleted graft cells. From surviving recipient T cells and thymic progenitors came the high day-60 TCRbeta diversity observed in some patients. When one year had passed after transplant, most T-cell counts and diversity came from newly produced T cells.

The authors prepared the TCRbeta library with unique molecular identifiers. Each CDR3 protein gets one entry after TCRdb re-called the PCR reads with MiXCR. The sample records about 300,000 distinct CDR3 sequences, nearly 8% being singletons. J gave up 4 bases and V 1 base, and 3 bases lay outside the gene matches. Germline CDR1 reads LGHDT; CDR2 reads YNNKEL (reference sequence). This CDR3 spans 14 amino acids. In its sample, this clonotype was seen a few times. Its antigen is unknown. The sequenced sample was peripheral blood, obtained 360 days after TCRalphabeta/CD19-depleted stem cell transplant. This sequence originates from a female patient between 2 and 10 years old who had a stem cell transplant for Fanconi anemia, so the T cells may come from the graft donor. The chain links TRBV3-1 to TRBJ2-5, with 7 bases aligning to TRBD2. The CDR3 nucleotides read TGTGCCAGCAGCCAAGCACTAGCGCGAGAGACCCAGTACTTC. Residues: CASSQALARETQYF.